Below, 8 T cell receptor beta chains from the same sample are listed, as sequenced in a study of cytotoxic CD8 clonotypes in ibrutinib-treated CLL. Here immunoSEQ multiplex PCR was the method, and the copy in TCRdb shows in-frame clones only, minus some. The table includes roughly 97,000 clones, about 72% detected once. Here the sequenced sample was PBMCs, taken after 12 months of ibrutinib treatment. These receptors originate from a human donor with chronic lymphocytic leukemia.

V gene TRBV19 combines with J gene TRBJ1-5, with D perhaps TRBD1 (5 bases). Per the germline V gene, CDR1 is LNHDA and CDR2 is SQIVND (reference sequence). The CDR3 totals 13 residues. Deletions cut 8 bases from V and 3 bases from J, with 11 bases between. CDR3 in DNA: TGTGCCAGTTCTAACAGGTACAATCAGCCCCAGCATTTT. It is translated as CASSNRYNQPQHF.

Remarks on this clone: Other DNA sequences in the sample encode the same CDR3. The rearrangement uses TRBV6-5 and TRBJ2-7; 8 positions match TRBD1. Germline V gene data show CDR1 as MNHEY and CDR2 as SVGAGI. The V and J ends lost 2 bases and 4 bases, in that order; junction bases with no gene match: 7. The CDR3 length is 15 residues. DNA for the CDR3: TGTGCCAGCAGTTACAAACCCCAGGGGGCGTACGAGCAGTACTTC. Its translation is CASSYKPQGAYEQYF.

This chain links TRBV7-3 with TRBJ1-2, with D uncertain. CDR3 size: 13 residues. V was shortened by 5 bases and J by 6 bases, with 13 bases between the two germline ends. Germline V gene lookup returns CDR1 SGHTA and CDR2 FQGTGA. In nucleotides, the CDR3 is TGTGCCAGCAGCCTAGGGAATAGGGATGGCTACACCTTC. This gives the protein CASSLGNRDGYTF.

In this sample, this clone turned up once. The genes are TRBV6-6 and TRBJ2-7; weak D call: TRBD2 (6 bases). Germline V CDR1 and CDR2: MNHNY, SVGAGI (reference sequence). The V gene lost 5 bases and the J gene lost 4 bases, with 15 bases spanning the gap. CDR3 length: 14 amino acids. In DNA, the CDR3 is TGTGCCAGCAGTCTCGGGGGTTTAGGGTACGAGCAGTACTTC. Translating gives CASSLGGLGYEQYF.

The chain joins TRBV4-3 to TRBJ2-5, with TRBD2 matching 9 bases. The CDR3 loop spans 15 amino acids. V lost 3 bases to trimming and J lost 1 base; unmatched junction nucleotides: 3. Germline loops: CDR1 LGHNA, CDR2 YSLEER. CDR3 region: CASSQGGGAQETQYF. The CDR3 bases are TGCGCCAGCAGCCAGGGCGGGGGGGCCCAAGAGACCCAGTACTTC.

CDR3 region: CASRAPGHVNTGELFF. The CDR3, as DNA: TGTGCCAGCAGAGCTCCGGGACATGTGAACACCGGGGAGCTGTTTTTT. This sequence joins TRBV2 and TRBJ2-2; possibly TRBD1 for D (6 bases). The CDR3 is made up of 16 amino acids. Trimming pared 6 bases from V and 1 base from J, leaving 15 bases between. Germline assignment: CDR1 SNHLY and CDR2 FYNNEI.

The V call is TRBV25-1, the J call TRBJ2-1; TRBD1 is a possible D gene (5 bases). Germline lookup yields CDR1 MGHDK and CDR2 SYGVNS. V was trimmed by 3 bases and J by 3 bases, leaving 12 bases between them. CDR3 length equals 15 residues. This chain's CDR3 is CASSESGFGYNEQFF. The CDR3 DNA sequence: TGTGCCAGCAGTGAGTCAGGGTTCGGCTACAATGAGCAGTTCTTC.

The rearrangement joins TRBV29-1 to TRBJ1-1; D not certain. This CDR3 region has 12 residues. Between the trimmed V and J ends, which lost 7 bases and 6 bases, there was a span of 15 bases. Germline V gene data show CDR1 as SQVTM and CDR2 as ANQGSEA. Written as DNA, the CDR3 is TGCAGCGGTCGGCGGCTTGGGGCTGAAGCTTTCTTT. This gives the protein CSGRRLGAEAFF. Supplemented by reference TRBV29-1 and TRBJ1-1, the full variable domain reads SAVISQKPSRDICQRGTSLTIQCQVDSQVTMMFWYRQQPGQSLTLIATANQGSEATYESGFVIDKFPISRPNLTFSTLTVSNMSPEDSSIYLCSGRRLGAEAFFGQGTRLTVV.